The 32 T cell receptor beta chains given below trace back to one sample, sequenced in a study of T cell clones after liver transplantation. This table comes from immunoSEQ multiplex PCR, and its TCRdb copy is limited to in-frame clones, with some not included. The table has about 68,000 clones, 80% to 95% seen once. This specimen consisted of CD4+ T cells from blood, obtained less than 26 months after liver transplant. Source of these receptors: a human patient who received a liver transplant. The graft donor may be the source of some T cells.

The chain employs TRBV6-1 and TRBJ1-2; 7 bases are a match to TRBD1. Looked up from germline, CDR1 is MNHNS and CDR2 is SASEGT. Trimming at V came to 7 bases and at J to 4 bases, leaving 12 bases not matched to a gene. The CDR3 loop spans 15 amino acids. This CDR3 is CASISSDRTPYGYTF. In DNA, the CDR3 is TGTGCCAGCATCTCCTCGGACAGGACACCCTATGGCTACACCTTC.

This clone was seen more than once but under ten times. This chain joins TRBV4-3 and TRBJ2-7; 9 positions match TRBD2. CDR3 size: 15 residues. Germline V gene lookup returns CDR1 LGHNA and CDR2 YSLEER. Trimming removed 2 bases from V and 4 bases from J; junction bases left unmatched: 6. The CDR3 nucleotides are TGCGCCAGCAGCCAATTGGCTAGCGGGGAATACGAGCAGTACTTC. It encodes CASSQLASGEYEQYF.

This chain joins TRBV29-1 and TRBJ2-2; D might be TRBD2 (6 bases). V lost 4 bases and J lost 4, with 13 bases in between. The CDR3 covers 14 residues. Germline V gene sequence: CDR1 SQVTM, CDR2 ANQGSEA. The CDR3 DNA sequence: TGCAGCGTTGTGTTCGGGAGTAGCACCGGGGAGCTGTTTTTT. Protein sequence: CSVVFGSSTGELFF.

This clone was recorded a few times. The chain links TRBV21-1 to TRBJ1-5. TRBV21-1 is annotated as a pseudogene. The CDR3 covers 17 residues. This CDR3 reads CASSLGTEGFSNQPQHF. The CDR3 DNA sequence: TGTGCCAGCAGCCTGGGGACCGAGGGATTCAGCAATCAGCCCCAGCATTTT.

This clone was seen a handful of times. The V and J genes are TRBV19 and TRBJ2-1; D ambiguous. The V gene lost 0 bases and the J gene lost 10 bases, with 7 bases spanning the gap. Germline CDR1 is LNHDA and CDR2 is SQIVND (reference sequence). CDR3 length equals 12 residues. This chain's CDR3 is CASSIDRYEQFF. In DNA, the CDR3 is TGTGCCAGTAGTATAGATCGCTACGAGCAGTTCTTC.

The genes are TRBV2 and TRBJ1-1; D gene uncertain. Germline V lookup: CDR1 SNHLY, CDR2 FYNNEI. This CDR3 has 13 amino acids. The V and J ends lost 4 bases and 3 bases respectively, with 9 bases between them. CDR3 protein: CASSGPGYTEAFF. The CDR3 DNA is TGTGCCAGCAGTGGGCCGGGATACACTGAAGCTTTCTTT.

This chain connects TRBV10-3 to TRBJ2-5, with 8 bases lining up with TRBD1. The DNA end is a closer match to TRBJ2-7, so the J assignment may be wrong. Germline CDR1 is ENHRY and CDR2 is SYGVKD. There are 15 residues in the CDR3. CDR3 nucleotides: TGTGCCATCAGTGAGTCGAGGACAGGGTCAGACGAGCAGTACTTC. Translated: CAISESRTGSDEQYF.

The V gene is TRBV30, the J gene TRBJ1-2; D possibly corresponds to TRBD1 (5 bases). The V and J ends lost 4 bases and 5 bases respectively, with 11 bases between them. Germline V CDR1 and CDR2: GTSNPN, SVGIG (reference sequence). The CDR3 has 12 amino acids. The CDR3 nucleotides are TGTGCCTGGATAGAGGGGAGTTATGGCTACACCTTC. This sequence encodes CAWIEGSYGYTF.

The chain links TRBV5-6 to TRBJ1-2; 7 bases agree with TRBD1. Looked up from germline, CDR1 is SGHDT and CDR2 is YYEEEE. The CDR3 contains 14 residues. Unmatched junction bases numbered 5, after V lost 4 bases and J lost 2 bases. CDR3 sequence (DNA): TGTGCCAGCAGCCCTCAGGGGGAAAACTATGGCTACACCTTC. Protein: CASSPQGENYGYTF.

This sequence joins TRBV5-1 and TRBJ2-1; 7 positions match TRBD2. This CDR3 region has 15 residues. Per the germline V gene, CDR1 is SGHRS and CDR2 is YFSETQ. Trimming at V came to 1 base and at J to 7 bases, leaving 8 bases not matched to a gene. In DNA, the CDR3 is TGCGCCAGCAGCTTGTTTGCGGGAGCAGCAAATGAGCAGTTCTTC. This gives the protein CASSLFAGAANEQFF.

The chain is built from TRBV15 and TRBJ1-4, with D possibly matching TRBD1 (5 bases). Trimming pared 5 bases from V and 6 bases from J, leaving 31 bases between. This CDR3 has 20 amino acids. Germline loops: CDR1 LNHNV, CDR2 YYDKDF (reference sequence). CDR3 in amino acids: CATSGNRAGKLERHDEKLFF. The CDR3 DNA follows: TGTGCCACCAGCGGGAATCGGGCAGGGAAGTTAGAAAGGCATGATGAAAAACTGTTTTTT.

The rearrangement uses TRBV27 and TRBJ1-2; 10 nucleotides line up with TRBD1. J lost 7 bases, V lost 6 bases, and 11 bases had no gene match. Germline assignment: CDR1 MNHEY and CDR2 SMNVEV (reference sequence). This CDR3 contains 15 residues. Written as DNA, the CDR3 is TGTGCCAGCAGGACAGCGACAGGGGGCCTTGGTGGCTACACCTTC. Its protein product is CASRTATGGLGGYTF.

The V gene is TRBV7-9, the J gene TRBJ1-3; TRBD1 is a possible D gene (5 bases). The CDR3 totals 19 residues. V was cut by 4 bases and J by 0 bases, with 22 bases left in between. The V gene's germline CDR1 is SEHNR and CDR2 FQNEAQ (reference sequence). As DNA, the CDR3 is TGTGCCAGCAGCTACCGGGGCAGTACTCTCCCGAGCTCTGGAAACACCATATATTTT. Its translation: CASSYRGSTLPSSGNTIYF.

The V gene is TRBV28, the J gene TRBJ2-5; D gene uncertain. The CDR3 loop spans 13 amino acids. Germline loops: CDR1 MDHEN, CDR2 SYDVKM. Trimming removed 2 bases from V and 5 bases from J, with 9 bases in between. The chain's CDR3 is CASSLVQTETQYF. CDR3 nucleotide sequence: TGTGCCAGCAGTTTAGTACAGACGGAGACCCAGTACTTC.

This chain links TRBV6-5 with TRBJ1-2; the match to TRBD1 covers 12 bases. Germline trimming cut 6 bases from V and 8 bases from J; bases unmatched to any gene: 10. CDR3 size: 15 residues. Germline CDR1 reads MNHEY; CDR2 reads SVGAGI. This CDR3 is CASRRPGQGAGGYTF. The DNA of the CDR3 is TGTGCCAGCAGACGACCGGGACAGGGGGCTGGGGGCTACACCTTC.

This clone was counted once. The gene calls are TRBV19 and TRBJ1-4; D gene ambiguous. V was shortened by 1 base and J by 8 bases, with 11 bases between the two germline ends. The CDR3 sequence is 14 residues long. Germline V gives CDR1 LNHDA, CDR2 SQIVND (reference sequence). This CDR3 reads CASSIGGRREKLFF. DNA of the CDR3: TGTGCCAGTAGTATAGGAGGGCGTCGGGAAAAACTGTTTTTT.

This chain uses TRBV29-1 with TRBJ2-7; no clear D. The V and J ends lost 4 bases and 2 bases respectively, with 15 bases between them. This CDR3 contains 14 residues. Germline V gene data show CDR1 as SQVTM and CDR2 as ANQGSEA. For the CDR3, the DNA is TGCAGCGTTGTTCTTTTGGCGGACCCCTACGAGCAGTACTTC. Its protein is CSVVLLADPYEQYF.

This chain connects TRBV7-9 to TRBJ2-5; tentative D call: TRBD1 (6 bases). Germline V gene sequence: CDR1 SEHNR, CDR2 FQNEAQ (reference sequence). Trimming cost V 0 bases and J 2 bases, with 16 bases left between them. This CDR3 is 17 amino acids long. The CDR3 region is CASSLASRQDVQETQYF. The CDR3 coding sequence is TGTGCCAGCAGCTTAGCTTCAAGACAGGACGTACAAGAGACCCAGTACTTC.

The J gene is TRBJ2-3, the V gene TRBV9; 9 bases map to TRBD2. The CDR3 contains 18 residues. Germline trimming cut 0 bases from V and 6 bases from J; bases unmatched to any gene: 14. Germline V CDR1 and CDR2: SGDLS, YYNGEE. CDR3: CASSVEGGGRAWGDTQYF. CDR3 DNA sequence: TGTGCCAGCAGCGTAGAGGGCGGCGGGAGGGCCTGGGGCGATACGCAGTATTTT.

The chain couples TRBV2 to TRBJ1-1, with 7 bases lining up with TRBD1. Germline assignment: CDR1 SNHLY and CDR2 FYNNEI. The ends lost 6 bases at V and 3 bases at J; junction bases unmatched: 7. The CDR3 is 14 residues long. CDR3 loop: CASRQGQWDTEAFF. CDR3 bases: TGTGCCAGCAGACAGGGGCAGTGGGACACTGAAGCTTTCTTT.

The rearrangement links TRBV5-6 to TRBJ2-3, with D hard to call. The CDR3 spans 13 residues. Deletions cut 3 bases from V and 0 bases from J, with 5 bases between. Germline V lookup: CDR1 SGHDT, CDR2 YYEEEE. The chain's CDR3 is CASSSISTDTQYF. CDR3 nucleotide sequence: TGTGCCAGCAGCTCGATCAGCACAGATACGCAGTATTTT.

This sequence joins TRBV2 and TRBJ2-7; the D is unclear. Germline CDR1 reads SNHLY; CDR2 reads FYNNEI. V was trimmed by 6 bases and J by 4 bases, leaving 10 bases between them. The CDR3 is 12 residues long. The CDR3 DNA is TGTGCCAGCAGCGAGACTCAGTACGAGCAGTACTTC. This sequence encodes CASSETQYEQYF.

The rearrangement uses TRBV19 and TRBJ1-4; TRBD1 aligns across 11 bases. The CDR3 contains 17 residues. Trimming took 2 bases from V and 10 from J; bases not matched to a gene: 12. Germline lookup yields CDR1 LNHDA and CDR2 SQIVND (reference sequence). The CDR3 sequence: CASSILPTGTGGRKLFF. The DNA for the CDR3 is TGTGCCAGTAGTATACTGCCGACCGGGACAGGGGGAAGAAAACTGTTTTTT.

This rearrangement joins TRBV5-4 to TRBJ2-2, with D perhaps TRBD2 (5 bases). The CDR3 totals 13 residues. CDR1 is SGHNT and CDR2 is YYREEE in the germline V gene (reference sequence). Trimming removed 2 bases from V and 6 bases from J, with 8 bases in between. The chain's CDR3 is CASSFTEAGELFF. The CDR3 DNA sequence: TGTGCCAGCAGCTTCACGGAGGCCGGGGAGCTGTTTTTT.

The chain links TRBV5-1 to TRBJ1-4, with D possibly matching TRBD1 (5 bases). V dropped 2 bases and J dropped 6 bases, with 11 bases sitting between them. The CDR3 extends over 14 amino acids. The germline CDR1 and CDR2 sequences are SGHRS and YFSETQ. CDR3 protein: CASSFTAGDEKLFF. CDR3 DNA sequence: TGCGCCAGCAGCTTCACAGCGGGGGATGAAAAACTGTTTTTT.

This chain connects TRBV5-1 to TRBJ2-1, with TRBD2 matching over 9 bases. The CDR3 runs 18 residues. The junction had 16 bases not matched to a gene; V was cut back by 2 bases and J by 7 bases. CDR1 SGHRS and CDR2 YFSETQ come from the germline V gene. CDR3 region: CASSLGGASGAAGNEQFF. The CDR3 nucleotides are TGCGCCAGCAGCTTAGGTGGGGCTAGCGGGGCCGCGGGGAATGAGCAGTTCTTC.

This clone has only one observation. The conserved phenylalanine or tryptophan is not found at the CDR3 terminus, so this likely reflects a read error. The limits of the CDR3 on the DNA are not certain, so only TCRdb's listed CDR3 is given. The chain uses TRBV29-1 and TRBJ1-1; the D call of TRBD1 is as the table states it, not checked on the DNA. The CDR3 adds up to 10 amino acids, both ends counted. Germline lookup yields CDR1 SQVTM and CDR2 ANQGSEA. CDR3 region: CSVEGTEKHL.

The chain joins TRBV6-5 to TRBJ2-2, with D maybe TRBD2 (7 bases). The V and J ends lost 2 bases and 5 bases respectively, with 9 bases between them. CDR1 and CDR2 (germline): MNHEY, SVGAGI. This CDR3 has 14 amino acids. The CDR3 spells CASSYEGGTGELFF. The CDR3, as DNA: TGTGCCAGCAGTTACGAGGGGGGGACCGGGGAGCTGTTTTTT.

The chain has TRBV6-1 and TRBJ1-5; D gene ambiguous. The CDR3 runs 14 residues. Trimming stripped 4 bases from V and 2 bases from J, with 9 bases between. Germline values: CDR1 MNHNS, CDR2 SASEGT. Here the CDR3 reads CASSGAQRNQPQHF. In DNA, the CDR3 is TGTGCCAGCAGTGGAGCACAACGCAATCAGCCCCAGCATTTT.

The genes are TRBV6-1 and TRBJ2-7; tentative D call: TRBD1 (6 bases). The CDR3 spans 14 residues. The germline CDR1 and CDR2 sequences are MNHNS and SASEGT. The ends were cut back, 6 bases at V and 3 bases at J, with 15 bases in the middle. DNA for the CDR3: TGTGCCAGCAGGGCCGGGACACAATACTACGAGCAGTACTTC. It specifies CASRAGTQYYEQYF.

V is TRBV10-2 and J is TRBJ1-1; D gene uncertain. Germline V gene sequence: CDR1 WSHSY, CDR2 SAAADI. The CDR3 loop spans 13 amino acids. V was cut by 10 bases and J by 4 bases, with 16 bases left in between. The CDR3: CATSTQRGTEAFF. In DNA form, the CDR3 reads TGCGCCACCTCGACTCAAAGAGGCACTGAAGCTTTCTTT.

This clone was observed a single time. V gene TRBV19 combines with J gene TRBJ1-1; D ambiguous. CDR1 LNHDA and CDR2 SQIVND come from the germline V gene (reference sequence). This CDR3 contains 13 residues. V was cut by 2 bases and J by 11 bases, with 15 bases left in between. The CDR3 nucleotides read TGTGCCAGTAGTATATCACGGATTAATCCTGCTTTCTTT. Translation: CASSISRINPAFF.